This passage covers 32 T cell receptor beta chains from one sample sequenced in a study of T cell repertoires in cytomegalovirus infection. One entry per CDR3 protein results from TCRdb running MiXCR on the reads. The sample records about 160,000 distinct CDR3 sequences, roughly a sixth being singletons. Specimen: CD8+ T cells from PBMCs. The receptors were sampled from a human donor in good health (CMV status not recorded). Some clones in this sample may be carry-over from other donors' samples.

The chain links TRBV6-1 to TRBJ2-2; a weak D match, TRBD2 (6 bases). In germline, CDR1 is MNHNS, CDR2 SASEGT. This CDR3 contains 15 residues. V lost 4 bases and J 10 bases, leaving 19 bases between the germline ends. CDR3 sequence reads: CASSGLAGRQEELFF. DNA for the CDR3: TGTGCCAGCAGTGGGCTGGCGGGGAGGCAGGAGGAGCTGTTTTTT.

This chain joins TRBV6-1 and TRBJ2-1; 8 bases agree with TRBD1. The trim removed 5 bases at V and 14 bases at J, leaving 5 bases unmatched. CDR1 is MNHNS and CDR2 is SASEGT in the germline V gene. The CDR3 runs to 11 residues. DNA of the CDR3: TGTGCCAGCAGTTACGGACAGGGAGAGTTCTTC. It codes for CASSYGQGEFF.

Remarks on this clonotype: The DNA is omitted, as the CDR3 cannot be located on it reliably, and the CDR3 follows TCRdb's listing. The chain has TRBV12-3 or TRBV12-4 and TRBJ2-7; the table's D gene call, TRBD1, was not cross checked with the DNA. Ends included, the CDR3 has 14 residues. The CDR3 reads CASSSSTGRREQYF.

There are a few counts of this clonotype. The rearrangement uses TRBV5-6 and TRBJ1-1, with no clear D. CDR1 is SGHDT, CDR2 YYEEEE, per germline. The CDR3 spans 11 residues. V was cut by 2 bases and J by 9 bases, with 8 bases left in between. In DNA, the CDR3 is TGTGCCAGCAGCTTCGGCCGGCAAGCTTTCTTT. This gives the protein CASSFGRQAFF.

The table lists this clonotype with a few counts. CDR3 DNA: TGTGCCAGCAGCTTCGGGGGACTTTCGGATACGCAGTATTTT. Translating gives CASSFGGLSDTQYF. The rearrangement links TRBV5-5 to TRBJ2-3; D might be TRBD2 (6 bases). CDR3 length: 14 amino acids. CDR1 SGHKS and CDR2 YYEKEE come from the germline V gene (reference sequence). Trimming took off 2 bases at V and 6 bases at J, with 13 bases between the two ends.

V is TRBV6-2 or TRBV6-3 and J is TRBJ2-1; weak D call: TRBD1 (6 bases). V lost 6 bases and J lost 4, with 16 bases in between. This CDR3 contains 15 residues. Germline V gives CDR1 MNHEY, CDR2 SVGEGT. The CDR3 region is CASSRRDTSYNEQFF. CDR3 nucleotides: TGTGCCAGCAGCCGTCGGGACACCTCGTACAATGAGCAGTTCTTC.

The chain uses TRBV6-2 or TRBV6-3 and TRBJ2-2; either TRBD1 or TRBD2 may supply D (5 bases each). Germline CDR1 reads MNHEY; CDR2 reads SVGEGT. This CDR3 has 16 amino acids. V lost 5 bases, J lost 0 bases, and 13 bases lay in between. This CDR3 is CASSARDGANTGELFF. CDR3 in DNA: TGTGCCAGCAGTGCCCGGGACGGGGCGAACACCGGGGAGCTGTTTTTT.

V gene TRBV29-1 combines with J gene TRBJ2-7; 9 bases align to TRBD1. Germline V gene sequence: CDR1 SQVTM, CDR2 ANQGSEA. The CDR3 runs to 15 residues. V gave up 6 bases and J gave up 5 bases; unmatched junction bases: 14. The CDR3 coding sequence is TGCAGCGTATACCTTCCGGGACAGGGTTACAACGAGCAGTACTTC. Its protein is CSVYLPGQGYNEQYF.

The V and J genes are TRBV6-2 or TRBV6-3 and TRBJ2-1; TRBD2 agrees at 8 bases. Per germline, CDR1 MNHEY and CDR2 SVGEGT. This CDR3 has 15 amino acids. V was pared by 6 bases and J by 3 bases, with 7 bases of the junction left unmatched. The CDR3 loop reads CASSSSGSGYNEQFF. The CDR3 DNA is TGTGCCAGCAGCTCAAGCGGGAGCGGCTACAATGAGCAGTTCTTC.

Only a few counts were recorded for this clonotype. This chain links TRBV6-5 with TRBJ2-1; D call uncertain. Germline V gene sequence: CDR1 MNHEY, CDR2 SVGAGI. The V and J ends lost 2 bases and 2 bases respectively, with 10 bases between them. CDR3 length equals 15 residues. CDR3: CASSYLNNAYNEQFF. The CDR3 DNA reads as TGTGCCAGCAGTTACCTTAACAACGCCTACAATGAGCAGTTCTTC.

J is TRBJ1-2 and V is TRBV12-3 or TRBV12-4; no reliable D call. V was pared by 7 bases and J by 8 bases, with 14 bases between. The CDR3 contains 12 residues. In DNA, the CDR3 is TGTGCCAGCATTTCAGGCGGTTCCGGCTACACCTTC. It encodes CASISGGSGYTF.

This sequence joins TRBV7-9 and TRBJ2-7; D is uncertain. V was cut by 4 bases and J by 3 bases, with 7 bases left in between. CDR3 size: 12 residues. CDR1 and CDR2 from the germline V gene are SEHNR and FQNEAQ (reference sequence). Here the CDR3 DNA reads TGTGCCAGCAGCTCTGATATCTACGAGCAGTACTTC. Protein: CASSSDIYEQYF.

This clonotype has more than one count but fewer than ten. Here the CDR3 reads CSARIAGGNTGELFF. Written as DNA, the CDR3 is TGCAGTGCTAGGATAGCGGGGGGGAACACCGGGGAGCTGTTTTTT. The V call is TRBV20-1, the J call TRBJ2-2; 10 bases align to TRBD2. CDR1 DFQATT and CDR2 SNEGSKA come from the germline V gene (reference sequence). The ends lost 3 bases at V and 1 base at J; junction bases unmatched: 2. The CDR3 runs 15 residues.

This clonotype was detected many times. The CDR3 loop reads CASSQGLALTLQETQYF. The CDR3, as DNA: TGTGCCAGTAGTCAGGGACTAGCTCTTACATTACAAGAGACCCAGTACTTC. The V call is TRBV19, the J call TRBJ2-5, with TRBD2 matching over 9 bases. The CDR3 has 17 residues. The V and J ends lost 5 bases and 2 bases, in that order; junction bases with no gene match: 12. Germline CDR1 LNHDA, CDR2 SQIVND (reference sequence).

CDR3 region: CAIRPPWGSLGYTF. The CDR3 nucleotides are TGTGCCATCAGGCCCCCGTGGGGTTCCCTTGGCTACACCTTC. V and J are TRBV10-3 and TRBJ1-2; D is uncertain. Trimming stripped 6 bases from V and 7 bases from J, with 18 bases between. The CDR3 spans 14 residues. Germline V CDR1 and CDR2: ENHRY, SYGVKD.

This clonotype was picked up a small number of times. This chain connects TRBV4-1 to TRBJ1-5; no clear D gene. V lost 6 bases and J 2 bases, leaving 11 bases between the germline ends. CDR1 is MGHRA and CDR2 is YSYEKL in the germline V gene. The CDR3 runs 14 residues. The chain's CDR3 is CASSRQEGNQPQHF. The CDR3 DNA reads TGCGCCAGCAGTCGGCAGGAAGGCAATCAGCCCCAGCATTTT.

The rearrangement joins TRBV28 to TRBJ2-7; the D gene could be TRBD1 or TRBD2 (6 bases each). Deletions cut 1 base from V and 5 bases from J, with 15 bases between. Germline lookup yields CDR1 MDHEN and CDR2 SYDVKM. There are 15 residues in the CDR3. As DNA, the CDR3 is TGTGCCAGCAGTTTATTGACTGGGGGGCAGGACGAGCAGTACTTC. Its protein product is CASSLLTGGQDEQYF.

The V call is TRBV28, the J call TRBJ1-5; possible D gene TRBD1, 6 bases. This CDR3 spans 15 amino acids. Deletions cut 4 bases from V and 0 bases from J, with 10 bases between. CDR1 is MDHEN and CDR2 is SYDVKM in the germline V gene. The CDR3 reads CASSSQGYSNQPQHF. The CDR3 nucleotides read TGTGCCAGCAGTTCCCAGGGGTATAGCAATCAGCCCCAGCATTTT.

This clonotype was picked up a small number of times. The V and J genes are TRBV7-9 and TRBJ1-6, with a weak D call TRBD1 (5 bases). V lost 5 bases to trimming and J lost 14 bases, with 22 bases between them. Germline CDR1 reads SEHNR; CDR2 reads FQNEAQ (reference sequence). This CDR3 is 15 amino acids long. In nucleotides, the CDR3 is TGTGCCAGCAGCAATGGGGACGGGCAATCTCCGTCCCTCCACTTT. Encoded protein: CASSNGDGQSPSLHF.

This chain uses TRBV6-5 with TRBJ2-5; TRBD1 is a possible D gene (6 bases). Germline CDR1 and CDR2: MNHEY and SVGAGI. Trimming cost V 2 bases and J 2 bases, with 9 bases left between them. The CDR3 totals 14 residues. The CDR3 DNA reads as TGTGCCAGCAGTTACCTTGGACAGCAAGAGACCCAGTACTTC. It translates to CASSYLGQQETQYF.

The chain joins TRBV6-5 to TRBJ2-2; no reliable D call. Germline CDR1 reads MNHEY; CDR2 reads SVGAGI. The CDR3 consists of 15 residues. Trimming removed 6 bases at V and 3 bases at J, with 14 bases between. The CDR3 spells CASSPSIEDTGELFF. CDR3 DNA sequence: TGTGCCAGCAGCCCGAGCATTGAAGACACCGGGGAGCTGTTTTTT.

In the case of this clonotype: A much more abundant neighbour one base away suggests this may be a read error. This sequence joins TRBV7-2 and TRBJ2-7; the D is unclear. The CDR3 length is 14 residues. Germline lookup yields CDR1 SGHTA and CDR2 FQGNSA. CDR3 DNA sequence: TGTGCCATCAGCTTAGTTGGAAGGGCGGACGAGCAGTACTTC. It encodes CAISLVGRADEQYF.

This chain links TRBV6-2 or TRBV6-3 with TRBJ2-1, with 8 bases lining up with TRBD2. Germline V gene lookup returns CDR1 MNHEY and CDR2 SVGEGT. The CDR3 extends over 14 amino acids. With V trimmed by 4 bases and J by 3 bases, 2 bases remained unmatched. CDR3 protein: CASSSGGSYNEQFF. CDR3 sequence (DNA): TGTGCCAGCAGTTCGGGAGGGAGCTACAATGAGCAGTTCTTC.

J is TRBJ2-3 and V is TRBV7-9; D perhaps matches TRBD2 (6 bases). This CDR3 is built from 17 residues. Trimming left V 0 bases short and J 0 bases short, with 13 bases between. Per the germline V gene, CDR1 is SEHNR and CDR2 is FQNEAQ (reference sequence). This CDR3 is CASSLAGGRRSTDTQYF. In DNA form, the CDR3 reads TGTGCCAGCAGCTTAGCGGGAGGACGAAGAAGCACAGATACGCAGTATTTT.

This clonotype has just a few counts. J is TRBJ2-3 and V is TRBV11-2; the match to TRBD2 covers 9 bases. CDR3 size: 17 residues. CDR1 is SGHAT and CDR2 is FQNNGV in the germline V gene. The junction had 10 bases not matched to a gene; V was cut back by 2 bases and J by 4 bases. Here the CDR3 DNA reads TGTGCCAGCAGCTTACGGGTAGCGGGAGATGAAGCAGATACGCAGTATTTT. This encodes CASSLRVAGDEADTQYF.

This clonotype was counted a few times. V usage is TRBV27 and J usage is TRBJ1-2; maybe TRBD1 (5 bases). CDR3 length: 13 amino acids. The ends were cut back, 8 bases at V and 0 bases at J, with 10 bases in the middle. Germline loops: CDR1 MNHEY, CDR2 SMNVEV (reference sequence). The CDR3 DNA reads TGTGCCAGCGGGGACGGGGCTAACTATGGCTACACCTTC. Protein product: CASGDGANYGYTF.

In this sample, this clonotype turned up a few times. The DNA for the CDR3 is TGTGCCAGCAGCTTCCTAAGCGGAAGAGGTCGCTACGAGCAGTACTTC. Its protein is CASSFLSGRGRYEQYF. The gene calls are TRBV5-6 and TRBJ2-7; D perhaps matches TRBD2 (5 bases). The CDR3 totals 16 residues. Germline V gene lookup returns CDR1 SGHDT and CDR2 YYEEEE. V was shortened by 2 bases and J by 3 bases, with 18 bases between the two germline ends.

The chain links TRBV12-3 or TRBV12-4 to TRBJ1-1; the D gene is possibly TRBD1 (6 bases). The CDR3 runs 13 residues. Between the trimmed V and J ends, which lost 8 bases and 1 base, there was a span of 11 bases. The CDR3 DNA reads as TGTGCCAGCGGGGGCACAGCGAACACTGAAGCTTTCTTT. Translation gives CASGGTANTEAFF.

V usage is TRBV28 and J usage is TRBJ2-1; no clear D. The CDR3 runs to 11 residues. The germline V and J ends were trimmed by 6 bases and 9 bases, with 9 bases remaining between them. Germline values: CDR1 MDHEN, CDR2 SYDVKM. CDR3 nucleotide sequence: TGTGCCAGCAGCCCCCTGGGTGAGCAGTTCTTC. It codes for CASSPLGEQFF.

The gene calls are TRBV12-3 or TRBV12-4 and TRBJ2-1; D perhaps matches TRBD2 (6 bases). This CDR3 spans 13 amino acids. V lost 6 bases and J 8 bases, leaving 14 bases between the germline ends. The CDR3 here is CASSFTRGDEQFF. CDR3 nucleotides: TGTGCCAGCAGCTTTACGCGGGGCGATGAGCAGTTCTTC.

The chain joins TRBV7-8 to TRBJ1-2; D unresolved. The V gene's germline CDR1 is SGHVS and CDR2 FQNEAQ. Trimming took off 5 bases at V and 1 base at J, with 11 bases between the two ends. This CDR3 has 14 amino acids. CDR3 loop: CASSRTADNYGYTF. The CDR3 bases are TGTGCCAGCAGCCGAACGGCGGATAACTATGGCTACACCTTC. Supplemented by reference TRBV7-8 and TRBJ1-2, the full variable domain reads GAGVSQSPRYKVAKRGQDVALRCDPISGHVSLFWYQQALGQGPEFLTYFQNEAQLDKSGLPSDRFFAERPEGSVSTLKIQRTQQEDSAVYLCASSRTADNYGYTFGSGTRLTVV.

The chain uses TRBV2 and TRBJ2-1; tentative D call: TRBD2 (7 bases). The CDR3 is 13 amino acids. V was clipped by 8 bases and J by 6 bases, with 14 bases between them. Germline CDR1 SNHLY, CDR2 FYNNEI. The CDR3 sequence is CASPGLGGNEQFF. DNA for the CDR3: TGTGCCAGCCCAGGACTAGGGGGCAATGAGCAGTTCTTC. Full variable domain (outside the CDR3, taken from reference TRBV2 and TRBJ2-1): EPEVTQTPSHQVTQMGQEVILRCVPISNHLYFYWYRQILGQKVEFLVSFYNNEISEKSEIFDDQFSVERPDGSNFTLKIRSTKLEDSAMYFCASPGLGGNEQFFGPGTRLTVL.